Described below is a single T cell receptor (beta chain) sequence and its context. These data belong to a study of T cell changes during pregnancy in multiple sclerosis. Losses at the gene ends were 5 bases for V and 8 bases for J; bases not matched to a gene: 14. The CDR3 has 18 residues. The germline CDR1 and CDR2 sequences are MDHEN and SYDVKM. Generated by immunoSEQ multiplex PCR, the TCRdb table keeps only in-frame clones and is missing some. The table includes around 25,000 clones, around four fifths detected once. The starting material was CD8+ T cells from peripheral blood mononuclear cells, obtained in the first trimester of pregnancy. This TCR derives from a female donor in good health, enrolled as a control in a pregnancy study. The chain is built from TRBV28 and TRBJ2-1, with 14 bases fitting TRBD2. CDR3 DNA sequence: TGTGCCAGCAGTGCGACTAGCGGGAGGGCCATGTCGACGCATGAGCAGTTCTTC. This translates into CASSATSGRAMSTHEQFF.